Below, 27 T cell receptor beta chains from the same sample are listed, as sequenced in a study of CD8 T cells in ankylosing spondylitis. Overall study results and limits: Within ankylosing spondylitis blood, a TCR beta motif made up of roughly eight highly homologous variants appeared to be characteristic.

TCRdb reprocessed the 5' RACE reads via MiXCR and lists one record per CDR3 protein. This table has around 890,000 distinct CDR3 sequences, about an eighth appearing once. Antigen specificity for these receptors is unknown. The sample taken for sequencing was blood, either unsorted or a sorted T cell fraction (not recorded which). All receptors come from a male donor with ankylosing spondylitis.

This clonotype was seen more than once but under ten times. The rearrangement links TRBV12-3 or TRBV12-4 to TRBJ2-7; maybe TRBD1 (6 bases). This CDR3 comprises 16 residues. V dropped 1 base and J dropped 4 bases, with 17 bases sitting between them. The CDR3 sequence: CASSLGIGGSRYEQYF. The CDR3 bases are TGTGCCAGCAGTTTAGGTATTGGGGGCTCTAGATACGAGCAGTACTTC.

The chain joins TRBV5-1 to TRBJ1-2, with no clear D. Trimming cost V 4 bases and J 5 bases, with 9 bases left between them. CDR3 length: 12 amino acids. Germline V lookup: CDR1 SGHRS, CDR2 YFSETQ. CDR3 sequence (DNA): TGCGCCAGCAGCCCTGACAAATATGGCTACACCTTC. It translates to CASSPDKYGYTF.

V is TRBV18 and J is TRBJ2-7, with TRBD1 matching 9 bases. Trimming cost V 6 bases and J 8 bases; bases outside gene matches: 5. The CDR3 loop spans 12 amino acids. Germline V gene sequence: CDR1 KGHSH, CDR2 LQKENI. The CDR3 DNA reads TGTGCCAGCTCCCGGGACAGGGACCAGCAGTACTTC. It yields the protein CASSRDRDQQYF.

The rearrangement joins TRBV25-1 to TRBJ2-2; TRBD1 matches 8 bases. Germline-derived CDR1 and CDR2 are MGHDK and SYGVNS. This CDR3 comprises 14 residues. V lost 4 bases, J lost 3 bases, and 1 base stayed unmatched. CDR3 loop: CASSGTGYTGELFF. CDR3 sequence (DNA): TGTGCCAGCAGTGGGACAGGGTACACCGGGGAGCTGTTTTTT.

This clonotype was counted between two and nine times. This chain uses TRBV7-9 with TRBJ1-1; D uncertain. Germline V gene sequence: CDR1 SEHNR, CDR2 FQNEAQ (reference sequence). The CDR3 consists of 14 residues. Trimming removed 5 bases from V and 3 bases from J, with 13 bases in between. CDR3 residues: CASSPEWTDTEAFF. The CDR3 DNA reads TGTGCCAGCAGCCCAGAGTGGACCGACACTGAAGCTTTCTTT.

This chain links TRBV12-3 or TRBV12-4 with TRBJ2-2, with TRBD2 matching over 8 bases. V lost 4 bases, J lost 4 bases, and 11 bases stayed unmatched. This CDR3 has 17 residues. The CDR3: CASSSQPGRGGTGELFF. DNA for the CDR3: TGTGCCAGCAGTTCCCAGCCCGGGAGGGGCGGCACCGGGGAGCTGTTTTTT.

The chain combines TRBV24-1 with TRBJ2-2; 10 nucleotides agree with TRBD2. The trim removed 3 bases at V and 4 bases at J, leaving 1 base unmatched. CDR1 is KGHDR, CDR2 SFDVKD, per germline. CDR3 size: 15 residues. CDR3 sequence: CATSDPSGSTGELFF. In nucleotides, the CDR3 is TGTGCCACCAGTGATCCTAGCGGGAGCACCGGGGAGCTGTTTTTT.

CDR3 amino acids: CASSLSEQGVEKLFF. For the CDR3, the DNA is TGCGCCAGCAGCTTGTCGGAGCAGGGAGTCGAAAAACTGTTTTTT. The chain joins TRBV5-1 to TRBJ1-4, with D tentatively TRBD1 (5 bases). The CDR3 spans 15 residues. With 1 base removed from V and 8 bases from J, the gap between germline ends came to 15 bases. Germline-derived CDR1 and CDR2 are SGHRS and YFSETQ.

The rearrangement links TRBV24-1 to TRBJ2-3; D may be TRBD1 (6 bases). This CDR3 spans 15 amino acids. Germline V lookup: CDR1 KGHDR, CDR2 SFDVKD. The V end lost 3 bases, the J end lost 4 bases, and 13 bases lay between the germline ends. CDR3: CATSDRQEGADTQYF. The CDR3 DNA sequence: TGTGCCACCAGTGATCGACAGGAAGGGGCAGATACGCAGTATTTT.

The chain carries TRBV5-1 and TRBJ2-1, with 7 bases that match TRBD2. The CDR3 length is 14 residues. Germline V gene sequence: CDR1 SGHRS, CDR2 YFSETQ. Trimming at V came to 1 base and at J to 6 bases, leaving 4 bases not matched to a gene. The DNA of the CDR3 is TGCGCCAGCAGCTTGACGCGGGAGAGCAATGAGCAGTTCTTC. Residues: CASSLTRESNEQFF.

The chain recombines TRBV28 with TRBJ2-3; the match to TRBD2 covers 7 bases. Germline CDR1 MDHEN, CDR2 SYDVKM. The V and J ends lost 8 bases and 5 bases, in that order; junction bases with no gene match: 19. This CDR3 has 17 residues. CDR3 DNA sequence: TGTGCCAGCTGGAACGGTAAATGGGGGAGGGCCGAAGATACGCAGTATTTT. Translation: CASWNGKWGRAEDTQYF.

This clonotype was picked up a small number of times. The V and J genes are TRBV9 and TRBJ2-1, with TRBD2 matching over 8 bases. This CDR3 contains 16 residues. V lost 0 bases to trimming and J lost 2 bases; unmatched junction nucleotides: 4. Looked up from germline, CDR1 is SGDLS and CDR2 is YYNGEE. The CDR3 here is CASSVGTSLPYNEQFF. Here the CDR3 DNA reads TGTGCCAGCAGCGTAGGGACTAGCCTACCCTACAATGAGCAGTTCTTC.

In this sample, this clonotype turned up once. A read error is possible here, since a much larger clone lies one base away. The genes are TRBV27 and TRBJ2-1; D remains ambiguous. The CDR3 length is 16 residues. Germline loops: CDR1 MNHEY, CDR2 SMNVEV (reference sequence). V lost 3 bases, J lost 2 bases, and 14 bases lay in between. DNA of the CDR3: TGTGCCAGCAGTTTTATCGAGACTCCAGCCTACAATGAGCAGTTCTTC. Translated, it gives CASSFIETPAYNEQFF.

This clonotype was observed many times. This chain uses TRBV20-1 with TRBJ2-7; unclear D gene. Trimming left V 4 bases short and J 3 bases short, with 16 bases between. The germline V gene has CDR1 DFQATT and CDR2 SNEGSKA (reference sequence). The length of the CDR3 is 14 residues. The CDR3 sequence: CSANKAFGFYEQYF. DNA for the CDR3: TGCAGTGCTAACAAAGCATTCGGCTTCTACGAGCAGTACTTC.

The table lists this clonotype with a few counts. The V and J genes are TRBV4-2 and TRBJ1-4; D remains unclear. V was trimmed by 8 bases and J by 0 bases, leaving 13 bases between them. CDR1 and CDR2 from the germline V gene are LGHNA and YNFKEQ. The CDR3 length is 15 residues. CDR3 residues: CASREPYATNEKLFF. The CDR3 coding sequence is TGTGCCAGCCGGGAACCCTACGCAACTAATGAAAAACTGTTTTTT.

The CDR3, as DNA: TGCAGTGCTTCCCTGAGAGGGGGCAATCAGCCCCAGCATTTT. It translates to CSASLRGGNQPQHF. The gene calls are TRBV20-1 and TRBJ1-5; possible D gene TRBD1, 5 bases. The V and J ends lost 5 bases and 2 bases respectively, with 13 bases between them. Germline assignment: CDR1 DFQATT and CDR2 SNEGSKA (reference sequence). The CDR3 runs 14 residues.

The CDR3 sequence: CASSPIGQGNTEAFF. CDR3 bases: TGTGCCAGCTCACCCATCGGACAGGGCAACACTGAAGCTTTCTTT. The chain carries TRBV18 and TRBJ1-1, with 8 bases identical to TRBD1. Germline-derived CDR1 and CDR2 are KGHSH and LQKENI. The CDR3 is 15 residues long. Unmatched junction bases numbered 5, after V lost 3 bases and J lost 2 bases.

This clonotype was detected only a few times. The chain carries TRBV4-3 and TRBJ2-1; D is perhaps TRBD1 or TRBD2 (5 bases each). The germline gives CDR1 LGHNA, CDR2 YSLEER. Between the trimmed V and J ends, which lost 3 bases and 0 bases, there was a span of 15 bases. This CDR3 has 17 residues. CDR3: CASSHPPAGSSYNEQFF. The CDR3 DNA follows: TGCGCCAGCAGCCACCCCCCGGCAGGGAGCTCCTACAATGAGCAGTTCTTC.

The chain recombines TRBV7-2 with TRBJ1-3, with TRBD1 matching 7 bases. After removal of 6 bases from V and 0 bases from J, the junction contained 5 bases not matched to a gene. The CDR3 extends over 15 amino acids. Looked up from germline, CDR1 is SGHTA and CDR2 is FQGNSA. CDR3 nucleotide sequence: TGTGCCAGCAGGGGACAGCTAGCCTCTGGAAACACCATATATTTT. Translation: CASRGQLASGNTIYF.

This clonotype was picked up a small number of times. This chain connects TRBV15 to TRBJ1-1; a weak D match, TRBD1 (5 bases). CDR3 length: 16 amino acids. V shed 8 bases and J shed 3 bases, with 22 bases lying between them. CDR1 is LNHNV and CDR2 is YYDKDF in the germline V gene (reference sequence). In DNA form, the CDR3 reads TGTGCCACCTCAAGAGGATTCGGGGGTGTTTACACTGAAGCTTTCTTT. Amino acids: CATSRGFGGVYTEAFF.

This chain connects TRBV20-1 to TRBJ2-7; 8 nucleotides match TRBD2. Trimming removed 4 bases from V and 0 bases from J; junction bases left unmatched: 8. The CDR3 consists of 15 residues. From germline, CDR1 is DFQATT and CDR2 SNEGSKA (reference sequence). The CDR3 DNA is TGCAGTGCTACCCACCCGGCGGGGGGCTCCTACGAGCAGTACTTC. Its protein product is CSATHPAGGSYEQYF.

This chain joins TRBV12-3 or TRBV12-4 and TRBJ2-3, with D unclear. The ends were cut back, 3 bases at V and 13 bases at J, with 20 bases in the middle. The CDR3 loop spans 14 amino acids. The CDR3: CASSFMARSIPEYF. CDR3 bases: TGTGCCAGCAGTTTTATGGCTAGAAGTATCCCAGAGTATTTT.

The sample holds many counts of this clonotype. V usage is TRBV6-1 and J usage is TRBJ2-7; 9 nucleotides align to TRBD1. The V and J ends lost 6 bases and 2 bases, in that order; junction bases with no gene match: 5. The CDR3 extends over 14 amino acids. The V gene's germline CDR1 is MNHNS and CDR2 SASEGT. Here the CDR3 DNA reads TGTGCCAGCAGACCGGGACAGGGTACCTACGAGCAGTACTTC. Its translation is CASRPGQGTYEQYF.

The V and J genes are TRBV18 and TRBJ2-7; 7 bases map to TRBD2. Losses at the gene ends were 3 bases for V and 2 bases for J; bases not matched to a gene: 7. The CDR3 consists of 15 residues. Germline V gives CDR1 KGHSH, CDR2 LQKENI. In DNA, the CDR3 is TGTGCCAGCTCACCGTCAAGCGGGGCCACCTACGAGCAGTACTTC. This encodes CASSPSSGATYEQYF. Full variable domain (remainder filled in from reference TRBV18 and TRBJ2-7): NAGVMQNPRHLVRRRGQEARLRCSPMKGHSHVYWYRQLPEEGLKFMVYLQKENIIDESGMPKERFSAEFPKEGPSILRIQQVVRGDSAAYFCASSPSSGATYEQYFGPGTRLTVT.

This chain's CDR3 is CASTLREREDEQYF. The CDR3 nucleotides read TGCGCCAGCACCCTGAGGGAGCGGGAGGACGAGCAGTACTTC. The V call is TRBV5-1, the J call TRBJ2-7, with 9 bases fitting TRBD2. CDR3 length equals 14 residues. V was clipped by 6 bases and J by 5 bases; unmatched bases: 9. Germline V gives CDR1 SGHRS, CDR2 YFSETQ.

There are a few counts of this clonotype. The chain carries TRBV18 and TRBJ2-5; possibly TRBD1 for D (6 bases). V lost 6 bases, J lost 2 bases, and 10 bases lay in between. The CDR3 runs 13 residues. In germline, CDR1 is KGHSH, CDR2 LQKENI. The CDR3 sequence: CASSWDKQETQYF. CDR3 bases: TGTGCCAGCTCTTGGGACAAACAAGAGACCCAGTACTTC.

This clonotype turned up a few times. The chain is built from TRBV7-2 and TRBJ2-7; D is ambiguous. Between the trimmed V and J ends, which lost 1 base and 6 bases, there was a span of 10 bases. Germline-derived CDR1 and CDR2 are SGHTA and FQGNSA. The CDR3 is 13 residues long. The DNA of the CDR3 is TGTGCCAGCAGCTTAGATTCCTGGGCCGAGCAGTACTTC. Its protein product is CASSLDSWAEQYF.